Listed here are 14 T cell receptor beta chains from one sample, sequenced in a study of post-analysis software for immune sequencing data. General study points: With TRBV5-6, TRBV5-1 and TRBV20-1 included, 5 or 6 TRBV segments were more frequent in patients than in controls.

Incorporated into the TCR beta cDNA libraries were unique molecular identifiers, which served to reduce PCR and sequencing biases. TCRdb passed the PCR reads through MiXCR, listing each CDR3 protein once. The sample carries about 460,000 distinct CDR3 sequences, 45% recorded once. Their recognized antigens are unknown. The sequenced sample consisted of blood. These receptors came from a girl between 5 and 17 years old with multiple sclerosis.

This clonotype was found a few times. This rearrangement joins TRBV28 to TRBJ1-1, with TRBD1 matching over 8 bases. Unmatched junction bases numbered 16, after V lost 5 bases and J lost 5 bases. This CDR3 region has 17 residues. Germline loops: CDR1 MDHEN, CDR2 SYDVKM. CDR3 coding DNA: TGTGCCAGCAGTCAAACAAATCTTCAGGGGGCGTATACTGAAGCTTTCTTT. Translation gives CASSQTNLQGAYTEAFF.

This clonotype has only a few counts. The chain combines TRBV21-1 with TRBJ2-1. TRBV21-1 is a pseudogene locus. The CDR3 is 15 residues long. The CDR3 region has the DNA TGTGCCAGCAGCAAGGCGGGAACGGCATACAATGAGCAGTTCTTC. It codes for CASSKAGTAYNEQFF.

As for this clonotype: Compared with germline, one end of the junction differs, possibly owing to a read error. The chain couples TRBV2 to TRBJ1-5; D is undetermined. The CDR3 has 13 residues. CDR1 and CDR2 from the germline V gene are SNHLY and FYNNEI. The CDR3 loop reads CASAPGSNQPRHF. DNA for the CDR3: TGTGCCAGCGCTCCGGGGAGCAATCAGCCCCGGCATTTT.

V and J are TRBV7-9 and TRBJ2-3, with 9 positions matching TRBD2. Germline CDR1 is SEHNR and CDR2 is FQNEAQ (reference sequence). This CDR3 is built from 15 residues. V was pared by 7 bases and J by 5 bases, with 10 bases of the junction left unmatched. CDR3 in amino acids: CASITAGGVGDTQYF. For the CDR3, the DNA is TGTGCCAGCATCACAGCGGGGGGAGTGGGAGATACGCAGTATTTT.

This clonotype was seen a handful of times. CDR3: CASSQESRNEQFF. Here the CDR3 DNA reads TGCGCCAGCAGCCAAGAATCCAGGAATGAGCAGTTCTTC. This chain links TRBV4-1 with TRBJ2-1; D is unclear. This CDR3 spans 13 amino acids. Germline lookup yields CDR1 MGHRA and CDR2 YSYEKL. The ends were cut back, 0 bases at V and 7 bases at J, with 7 bases in the middle.

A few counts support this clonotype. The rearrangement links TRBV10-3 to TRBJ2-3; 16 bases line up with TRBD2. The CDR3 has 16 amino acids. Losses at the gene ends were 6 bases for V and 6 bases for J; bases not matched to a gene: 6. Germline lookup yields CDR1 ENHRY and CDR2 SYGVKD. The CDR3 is CAIRGLAGGPADTQYF. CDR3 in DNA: TGTGCCATCAGGGGACTAGCGGGAGGGCCTGCGGATACGCAGTATTTT.

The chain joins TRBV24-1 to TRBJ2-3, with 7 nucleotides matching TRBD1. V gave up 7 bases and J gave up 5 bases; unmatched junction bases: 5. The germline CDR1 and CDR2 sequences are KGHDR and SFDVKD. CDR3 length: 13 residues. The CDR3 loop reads CATRRGRVDTQYF. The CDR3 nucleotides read TGTGCCACCAGGAGGGGGCGAGTAGATACGCAGTATTTT.

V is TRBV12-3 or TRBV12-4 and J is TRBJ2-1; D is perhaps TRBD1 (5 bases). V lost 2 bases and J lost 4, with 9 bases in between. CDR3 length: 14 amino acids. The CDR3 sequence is CASSLNQGYNEQFF. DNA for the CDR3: TGTGCCAGCAGTTTAAATCAGGGATACAATGAGCAGTTCTTC.

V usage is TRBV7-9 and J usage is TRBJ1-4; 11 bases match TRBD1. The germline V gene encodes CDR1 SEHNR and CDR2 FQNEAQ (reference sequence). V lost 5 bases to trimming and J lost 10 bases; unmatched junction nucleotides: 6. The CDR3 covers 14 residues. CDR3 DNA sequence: TGTGCCAGCAGCCCAGGACAGGGGGCAGGAAAACTGTTTTTT. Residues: CASSPGQGAGKLFF.

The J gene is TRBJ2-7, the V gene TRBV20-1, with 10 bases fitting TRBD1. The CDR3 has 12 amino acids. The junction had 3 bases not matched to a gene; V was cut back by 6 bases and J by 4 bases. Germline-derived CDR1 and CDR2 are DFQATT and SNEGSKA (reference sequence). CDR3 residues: CSAGQGRYEQYF. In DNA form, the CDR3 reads TGCAGTGCGGGACAGGGGAGGTACGAGCAGTACTTC.

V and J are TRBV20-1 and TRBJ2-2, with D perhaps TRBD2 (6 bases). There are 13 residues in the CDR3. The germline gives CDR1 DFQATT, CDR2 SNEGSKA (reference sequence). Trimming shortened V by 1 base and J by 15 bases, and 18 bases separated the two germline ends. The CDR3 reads CSARVSTSRRVFF. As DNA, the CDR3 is TGCAGTGCTAGAGTTTCCACTAGCAGGAGGGTGTTTTTT.

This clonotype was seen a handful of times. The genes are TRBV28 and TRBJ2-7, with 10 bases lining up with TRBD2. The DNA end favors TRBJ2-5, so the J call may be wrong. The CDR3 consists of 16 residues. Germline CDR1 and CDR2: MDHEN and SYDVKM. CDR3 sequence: CASSLMASGSFETQYF. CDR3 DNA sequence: TGTGCCAGCAGTTTAATGGCTAGCGGGAGCTTCGAGACCCAGTACTTC.

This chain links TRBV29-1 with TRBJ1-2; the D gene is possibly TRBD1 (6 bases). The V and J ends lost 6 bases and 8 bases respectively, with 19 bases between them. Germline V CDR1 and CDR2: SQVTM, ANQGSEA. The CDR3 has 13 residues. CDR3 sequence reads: CSVGPGGGYGYTF. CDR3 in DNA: TGCAGCGTGGGCCCGGGGGGCGGTTACGGCTACACCTTC.

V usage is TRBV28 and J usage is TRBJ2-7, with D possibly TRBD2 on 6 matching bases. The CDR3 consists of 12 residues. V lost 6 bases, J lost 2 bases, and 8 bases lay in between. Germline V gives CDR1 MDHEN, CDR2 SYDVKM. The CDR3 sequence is CASSGGPYEQYF. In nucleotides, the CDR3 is TGTGCCAGCAGCGGGGGTCCCTACGAGCAGTACTTC.